These T cell receptor beta chains were read from a single sample in a study of control samples from healthy donors and cancer patients. Here immunoSEQ multiplex PCR was the method, and the copy in TCRdb shows in-frame clones only, minus some. This table has tens of thousands of clones, 87% appearing once. Source material: blood. The receptors were sampled from a woman aged 50 to 65 in good health. The CDR3 runs from the conserved cysteine through the conserved F or W. The order of the fields is clone size, D gene, V gene, J gene, CDR3 protein, CDR3 DNA. The D gene is left open where the match is weak. Not every row has a clone size; where given, it reads once, few, many or a size class.

>NA|NA|TRBV5-6|TRBJ2-7
CASRRGRSYEQYF
TGTGCCAGCAGGCGCGGTCGTTCCTACGAGCAGTACTTC
>NA|TRBD1|TRBV7-9|TRBJ2-7
CASSSTGAYEQYF
TGTGCCAGCAGCTCAACAGGGGCCTACGAGCAGTACTTC
>NA|NA|TRBV7-9|TRBJ1-1
CASTLTVNTEAFF
TGTGCCAGCACGTTGACCGTGAACACTGAAGCTTTCTTT
>NA|TRBD1|TRBV3-1/TRBV3-2|TRBJ2-7
CASSETGTGKTYEQYF
TGTGCCAGCAGCGAAACCGGGACAGGAAAGACCTACGAGCAGTACTTC
>once|NA|TRBV7-3|TRBJ1-2
CASSPIGGPGNGYTF
TGTGCCAGCAGCCCGATAGGGGGGCCGGGTAATGGCTACACCTTC
>NA|TRBD2|TRBV6-5|TRBJ2-7
CASPGGSSYEQYF
TGTGCCAGCCCGGGGGGGAGCTCCTACGAGCAGTACTTC
>NA|TRBD2|TRBV7-3|TRBJ2-1
CASSLYVLAAGGLYNEQFF
TGTGCCAGCAGCTTATACGTTCTGGCGGCGGGAGGGCTCTACAATGAGCAGTTCTTC
>once|NA|TRBV6-8|TRBJ1-5
CASSPTLRGGSIGPQHF
TGTGCCAGCAGTCCGACACTGAGGGGGGGGAGCATAGGGCCCCAGCATTTT
>NA|NA|TRBV3-1/TRBV3-2|TRBJ2-4
CASSQATVLAKNIQYF
TGTGCCAGCAGCCAGGCGACAGTTCTAGCCAAAAACATTCAGTACTTC
>NA|TRBD1|TRBV28|TRBJ1-6
CASSLYRDSSLSPLHF
TGTGCCAGCAGTTTATACCGGGACAGTTCCCTTTCACCCCTCCACTTT
>NA|NA|TRBV3-1/TRBV3-2|TRBJ2-7
CASSHRVDYEQYF
TGTGCCAGCAGCCACAGGGTTGACTACGAGCAGTACTTC
>NA|TRBD1|TRBV27|TRBJ2-7
CASSLVGQGAYEQYF
TGTGCCAGCAGTTTAGTAGGACAGGGGGCCTACGAGCAGTACTTC
>NA|NA|TRBV10-3|TRBJ2-1
CAISREREQFF
TGTGCCATCAGCAGGGAGCGTGAGCAGTTCTTC
>NA|NA|TRBV2|TRBJ1-1
CASTLLKTEAFF
TGTGCCAGCACCCTACTGAAGACTGAAGCTTTCTTT
>NA|NA|TRBV27|TRBJ2-5
CASSLGLLETQYF
TGTGCCAGCAGTTTGGGTCTCCTAGAGACCCAGTACTTC
>NA|TRBD1|TRBV7-6|TRBJ2-5
CASSRWDSLQETQYF
TGTGCCAGCAGCCGGTGGGACAGCCTACAAGAGACCCAGTACTTC
>NA|TRBD1|TRBV7-9|TRBJ1-2
CASSLGDREDGYTF
TGTGCCAGCAGCTTGGGCGACAGGGAGGATGGCTACACCTTC
>NA|TRBD1|TRBV7-9|TRBJ2-7
CASSAQRDRATEQYF
TGTGCCAGCAGCGCCCAGCGGGACAGGGCCACTGAGCAGTACTTC
>NA|TRBD1|TRBV2|TRBJ2-3
CASRVRGQRTDTQYF
TGTGCCAGCAGGGTTAGGGGACAGCGCACAGATACGCAGTATTTT
>NA|NA|TRBV6-6|TRBJ2-7
CATTDVEGSYEQYF
TGTGCCACCACCGACGTCGAGGGCTCCTACGAGCAGTACTTC
>NA|NA|TRBV7-2|TRBJ2-3
CASSRLSTQYF
TGTGCCAGCAGCCGACTTTCTACGCAGTATTTT
>NA|TRBD1|TRBV12-5|TRBJ2-1
CASGLQGQGYNEQFF
TGTGCTAGTGGTTTACAGGGACAGGGGTACAATGAGCAGTTCTTC
>NA|NA|TRBV6-7|TRBJ1-1
CASSLYGRVNTEAFF
TGTGCCAGCAGTTTATACGGGAGGGTGAACACTGAAGCTTTCTTT
>NA|TRBD1|TRBV18|TRBJ2-2
CASSPPAGQGMSNTGELFF
TGTGCCAGCTCACCACCGGCGGGACAGGGGATGTCGAACACCGGGGAGCTGTTTTTT
>few|NA|TRBV4-1|TRBJ2-7
CASSQDPRGYLYEQYF
TGCGCCAGCAGCCAAGACCCCCGGGGATACCTCTACGAGCAGTACTTC
>NA|TRBD1|TRBV5-1|TRBJ2-3
CASSLETVSGRGMAQYF
TGCGCCAGCAGCCTGGAGACCGTATCGGGCAGGGGGATGGCGCAGTATTTT
>NA|TRBD1|TRBV19|TRBJ2-7
CASSLTGVDEQYF
TGTGCCAGTAGTTTGACAGGGGTGGATGAGCAGTACTTC
>NA|NA|TRBV4-2|TRBJ2-5
CASSQDGGGEEETQYF
TGTGCCAGCAGCCAAGATGGCGGGGGCGAGGAAGAGACCCAGTACTTC
>NA|NA|TRBV3-1/TRBV3-2|TRBJ1-5
CASSQETGPTNQPQHF
TGTGCCAGCAGCCAAGAAACAGGCCCTACCAATCAGCCCCAGCATTTT
>NA|NA|TRBV28|TRBJ2-1
CASSWRGALEQFF
TGTGCCAGCAGTTGGAGGGGGGCACTCGAGCAGTTCTTC
>NA|NA|TRBV4-1|TRBJ2-1
CASSLQGDNEQFF
TGCGCCAGCAGCCTTCAGGGAGACAATGAGCAGTTCTTC
>NA|NA|TRBV6-5|TRBJ1-3
CASRALYSGNTIYF
TGTGCCAGCAGGGCCCTTTACTCTGGAAACACCATATATTTT
>NA|NA|TRBV9|TRBJ2-2
CASSLGPANTGELFF
TGTGCCAGCAGCTTGGGACCGGCGAACACCGGGGAGCTGTTTTTT
>NA|NA|TRBV4-1|TRBJ2-7
CASSRIDSVRDYEQYF
TGCGCCAGCAGCCGAATTGATAGCGTCAGAGACTACGAGCAGTACTTC
>NA|NA|TRBV4-1|TRBJ1-2
CASSQVGVMSYTF
TGCGCCAGCAGCCAAGTAGGGGTTATGAGCTACACCTTC
>NA|NA|TRBV9|TRBJ1-5
CASSVEGVVNQPQHF
TGTGCCAGCAGCGTAGAGGGAGTGGTCAATCAGCCCCAGCATTTT
>NA|TRBD1|TRBV24-1|TRBJ1-1
CATRQGNTEAFF
TGTGCCACCCGACAGGGTAACACTGAAGCTTTCTTT
>NA|TRBD1|TRBV9|TRBJ2-1
CASSVDPDRGYYNEQFF
TGTGCCAGCAGCGTAGACCCAGACAGGGGCTATTACAATGAGCAGTTCTTC
>NA|NA|TRBV19|TRBJ1-5
CASSIDPTDKPQHF
TGTGCCAGTAGTATAGATCCGACCGACAAGCCCCAGCATTTT
>NA|TRBD1|TRBV6-1|TRBJ1-1
CASSFPTGASREAFF
TGTGCCAGCAGTTTTCCGACAGGGGCTTCGCGGGAAGCTTTCTTT
>NA|NA|TRBV15|TRBJ1-1
CATSSPMGTEAFF
TGTGCCACCAGCAGTCCTATGGGCACTGAAGCTTTCTTT
>once|TRBD2|TRBV14|TRBJ2-7
CASSQDRVRTSGSSSYEQYF
TGTGCCAGCAGCCAAGACAGGGTGAGGACTAGCGGGAGCTCGTCCTACGAGCAGTACTTC
>NA|NA|TRBV5-4|TRBJ1-3
CASSFQATDANTIYF
TGTGCCAGCAGTTTTCAGGCGACCGACGCTAACACCATATATTTT
>NA|TRBD2|TRBV11-2|TRBJ2-3
CASSFPSGLAVTDTQYF
TGTGCCAGCAGCTTTCCTTCCGGACTAGCAGTGACAGATACGCAGTATTTT
>NA|TRBD1|TRBV18|TRBJ2-7
CASSPPIFDRGEQYF
TGTGCCAGCTCACCACCGATATTCGACAGGGGCGAGCAGTACTTC
>NA|TRBD1|TRBV7-9|TRBJ1-6
CASSLDLGQGSSPLHF
TGTGCCAGCAGCTTAGATTTGGGACAGGGTTCTTCACCCCTCCACTTT
>NA|NA|TRBV18|TRBJ2-5
CASSRTEETQYF
TGTGCCAGCTCACGTACAGAAGAGACCCAGTACTTC
>NA|TRBD2|TRBV5-1|TRBJ2-5
CASSFGTSGPETQYF
TGCGCCAGCAGCTTCGGGACTAGCGGGCCGGAGACCCAGTACTTC
>once|NA|TRBV4-1|TRBJ1-1
CASSHRGGTNTEAFF
TGCGCCAGCAGCCACCGGGGGGGCACGAACACTGAAGCTTTCTTT